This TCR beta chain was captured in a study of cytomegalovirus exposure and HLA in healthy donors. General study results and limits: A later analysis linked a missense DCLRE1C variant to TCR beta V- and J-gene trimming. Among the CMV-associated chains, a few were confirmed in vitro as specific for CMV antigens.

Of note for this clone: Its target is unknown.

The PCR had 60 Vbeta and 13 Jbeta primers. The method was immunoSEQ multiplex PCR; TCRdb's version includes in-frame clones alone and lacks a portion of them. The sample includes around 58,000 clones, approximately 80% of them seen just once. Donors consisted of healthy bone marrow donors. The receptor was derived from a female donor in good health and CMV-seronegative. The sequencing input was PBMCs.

CDR3 amino acids: CASSHPAGTGLYEQYF. CDR3 in DNA: TGTGCCAGCAGTCACCCTGCCGGGACAGGACTTTACGAGCAGTACTTC. The V and J genes are TRBV28 and TRBJ2-5; the match to TRBD1 covers 8 bases. The assigned J gene may be wrong: the sequence end matches TRBJ2-7 better. The CDR3 length is 16 residues. The germline gives CDR1 MDHEN, CDR2 SYDVKM.